This record covers a single T cell receptor beta chain. The data originate from a study of blood T cell repertoires in COVID-19. Turning to the study itself: Collection of acute and convalescent COVID-19 samples took place in the United States, Italy and Spain.

This CDR3 has 15 amino acids. Trimming stripped 2 bases from V and 4 bases from J, with 11 bases between. Germline CDR1 reads MNHNS; CDR2 reads SASEGT. In the original analysis: Estimation of nucleated cell counts relied on the amplification of reference gene primers. Sequencing was performed with immunoSEQ multiplex PCR; in TCRdb, only in-frame clones are kept and a portion is missing. That table furnishes V, J and clone size, whereas the DNA furnished D and trimming. The sample records about 100,000 clones, approximately 93% being singletons. The chain recombines TRBV6-1 with TRBJ2-2; D is possibly TRBD1 (5 bases). This receptor was identified in a man aged 55 to 70 with acute or convalescent COVID-19. Sequences were obtained from peripheral blood. Here the CDR3 reads CASSEQGRATGELFF. DNA of the CDR3: TGTGCCAGCAGTGAACAGGGCAGAGCCACCGGGGAGCTGTTTTTT.